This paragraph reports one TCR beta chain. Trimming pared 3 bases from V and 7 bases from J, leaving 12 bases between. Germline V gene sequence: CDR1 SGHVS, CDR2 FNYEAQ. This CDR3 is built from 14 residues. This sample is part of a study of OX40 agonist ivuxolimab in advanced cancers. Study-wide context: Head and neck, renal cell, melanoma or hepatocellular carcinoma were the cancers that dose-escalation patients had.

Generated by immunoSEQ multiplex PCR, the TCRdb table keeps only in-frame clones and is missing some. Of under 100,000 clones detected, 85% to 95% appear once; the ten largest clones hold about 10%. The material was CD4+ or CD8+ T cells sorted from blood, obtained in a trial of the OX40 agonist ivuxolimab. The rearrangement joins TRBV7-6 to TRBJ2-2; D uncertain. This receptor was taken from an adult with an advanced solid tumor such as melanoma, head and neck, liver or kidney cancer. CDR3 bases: TGTGCCAGCAGCTTGGGGTATAGCCTCGGGGAGCTGTTTTTT. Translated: CASSLGYSLGELFF. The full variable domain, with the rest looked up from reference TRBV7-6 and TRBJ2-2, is GAGVSQSPRYKVTKRGQDVALRCDPISGHVSLYWYRQALGQGPEFLTYFNYEAQQDKSGLPNDRFSAERPEGSISTLTIQRTEQRDSAMYRCASSLGYSLGELFFGEGSRLTVL.